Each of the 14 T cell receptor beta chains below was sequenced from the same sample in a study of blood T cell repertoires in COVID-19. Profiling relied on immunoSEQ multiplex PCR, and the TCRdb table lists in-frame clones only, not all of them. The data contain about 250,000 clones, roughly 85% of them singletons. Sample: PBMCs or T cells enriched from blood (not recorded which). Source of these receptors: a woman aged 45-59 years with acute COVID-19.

The CDR3 reads CASSLGTGLIEETQYF. The DNA for the CDR3 is TGCGCCAGCAGCTTGGGGACAGGGTTAATCGAAGAGACCCAGTACTTC. J is TRBJ2-5 and V is TRBV5-1, with TRBD1 identical over 8 bases. Germline V CDR1 and CDR2: SGHRS, YFSETQ. CDR3 length equals 16 residues. V lost 0 bases and J lost 3; bases outside the gene matches: 7.

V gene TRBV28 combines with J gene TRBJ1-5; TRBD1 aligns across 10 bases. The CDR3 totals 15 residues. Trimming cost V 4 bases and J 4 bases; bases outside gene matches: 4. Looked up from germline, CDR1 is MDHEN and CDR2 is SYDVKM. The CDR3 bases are TGTGCCAGCAGTTCAGCGGGACAGGGGAATCAGCCCCAGCATTTT. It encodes CASSSAGQGNQPQHF.

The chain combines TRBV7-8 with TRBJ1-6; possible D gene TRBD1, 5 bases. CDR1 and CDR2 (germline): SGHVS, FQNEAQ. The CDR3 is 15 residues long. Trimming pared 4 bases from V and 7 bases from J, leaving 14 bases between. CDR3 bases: TGTGCCAGCAGCTCGGACACCCGGAAGAATTCACCCCTCCACTTT. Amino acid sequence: CASSSDTRKNSPLHF.

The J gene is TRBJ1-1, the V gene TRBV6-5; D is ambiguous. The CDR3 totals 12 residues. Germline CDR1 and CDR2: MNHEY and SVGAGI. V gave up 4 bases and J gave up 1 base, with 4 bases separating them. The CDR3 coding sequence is TGTGCCAGCAGTTTACAGAACACTGAAGCTTTCTTT. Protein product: CASSLQNTEAFF.

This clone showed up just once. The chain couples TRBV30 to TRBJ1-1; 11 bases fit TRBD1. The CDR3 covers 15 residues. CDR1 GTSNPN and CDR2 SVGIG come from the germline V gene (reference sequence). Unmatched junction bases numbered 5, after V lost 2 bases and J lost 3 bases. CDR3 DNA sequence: TGTGCCTGGAGTCCGAGGACAGGGGGCCACACTGAAGCTTTCTTT. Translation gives CAWSPRTGGHTEAFF.

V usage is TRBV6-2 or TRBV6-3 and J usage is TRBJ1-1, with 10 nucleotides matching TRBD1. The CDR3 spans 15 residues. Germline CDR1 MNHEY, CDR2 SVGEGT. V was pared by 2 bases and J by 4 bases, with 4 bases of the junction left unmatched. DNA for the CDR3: TGTGCCAGCAGTTACGGGACAGGGGTGCTCACTGAAGCTTTCTTT. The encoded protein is CASSYGTGVLTEAFF.

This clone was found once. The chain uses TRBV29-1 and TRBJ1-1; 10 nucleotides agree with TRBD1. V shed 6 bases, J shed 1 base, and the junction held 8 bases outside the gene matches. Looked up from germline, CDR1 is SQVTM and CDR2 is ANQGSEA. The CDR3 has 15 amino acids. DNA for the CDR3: TGCAGCGTAGGCGGGACAGGGGTGTGGAACACTGAAGCTTTCTTT. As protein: CSVGGTGVWNTEAFF. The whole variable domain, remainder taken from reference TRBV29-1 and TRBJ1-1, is SAVISQKPSRDICQRGTSLTIQCQVDSQVTMMFWYRQQPGQSLTLIATANQGSEATYESGFVIDKFPISRPNLTFSTLTVSNMSPEDSSIYLCSVGGTGVWNTEAFFGQGTRLTVV.

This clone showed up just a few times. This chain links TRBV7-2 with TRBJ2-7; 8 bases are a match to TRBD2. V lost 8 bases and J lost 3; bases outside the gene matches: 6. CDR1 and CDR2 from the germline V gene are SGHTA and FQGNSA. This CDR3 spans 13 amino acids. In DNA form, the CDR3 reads TGTGCCAGCCGGGGGGGAGTAGGCTACGAGCAGTACTTC. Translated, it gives CASRGGVGYEQYF.

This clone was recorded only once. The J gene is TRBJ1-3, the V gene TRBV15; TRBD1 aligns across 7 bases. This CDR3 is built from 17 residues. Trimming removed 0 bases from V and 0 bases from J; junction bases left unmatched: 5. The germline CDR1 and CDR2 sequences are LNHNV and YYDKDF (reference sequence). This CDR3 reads CATSRERGQYSGNTIYF. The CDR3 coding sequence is TGTGCCACCAGCAGAGAACGGGGACAGTACTCTGGAAACACCATATATTTT.

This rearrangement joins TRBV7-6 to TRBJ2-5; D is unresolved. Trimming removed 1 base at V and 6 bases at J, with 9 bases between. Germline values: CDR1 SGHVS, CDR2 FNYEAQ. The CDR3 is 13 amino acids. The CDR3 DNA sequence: TGTGCCAGCAGCTTAGGCGTATTGAAGACCCAGTACTTC. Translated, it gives CASSLGVLKTQYF.

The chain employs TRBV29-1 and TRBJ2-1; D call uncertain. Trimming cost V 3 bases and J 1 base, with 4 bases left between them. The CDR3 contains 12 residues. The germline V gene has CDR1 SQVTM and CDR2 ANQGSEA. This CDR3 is CSVDRSYNEQFF. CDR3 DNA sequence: TGCAGCGTTGACAGGTCCTACAATGAGCAGTTCTTC.

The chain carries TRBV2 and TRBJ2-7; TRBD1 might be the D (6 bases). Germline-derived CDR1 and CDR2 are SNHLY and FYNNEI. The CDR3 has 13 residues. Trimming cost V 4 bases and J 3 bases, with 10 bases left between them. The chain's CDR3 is CASSGQVYYEQYF. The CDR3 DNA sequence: TGTGCCAGCAGTGGACAGGTTTACTACGAGCAGTACTTC.

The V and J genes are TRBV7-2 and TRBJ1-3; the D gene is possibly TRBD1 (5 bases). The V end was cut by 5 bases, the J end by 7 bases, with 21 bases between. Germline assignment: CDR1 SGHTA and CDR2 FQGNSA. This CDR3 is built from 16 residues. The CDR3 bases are TGTGCCAGCAGCCCCCTTAGTGGGACGGGGGGGAACACCATATATTTT. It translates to CASSPLSGTGGNTIYF.

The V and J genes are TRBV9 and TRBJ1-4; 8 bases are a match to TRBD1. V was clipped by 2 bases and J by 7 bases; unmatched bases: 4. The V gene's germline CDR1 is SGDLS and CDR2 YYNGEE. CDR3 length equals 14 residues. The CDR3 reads CASSVGQGAEKLFF. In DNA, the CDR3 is TGTGCCAGCAGCGTGGGCCAGGGGGCTGAAAAACTGTTTTTT.